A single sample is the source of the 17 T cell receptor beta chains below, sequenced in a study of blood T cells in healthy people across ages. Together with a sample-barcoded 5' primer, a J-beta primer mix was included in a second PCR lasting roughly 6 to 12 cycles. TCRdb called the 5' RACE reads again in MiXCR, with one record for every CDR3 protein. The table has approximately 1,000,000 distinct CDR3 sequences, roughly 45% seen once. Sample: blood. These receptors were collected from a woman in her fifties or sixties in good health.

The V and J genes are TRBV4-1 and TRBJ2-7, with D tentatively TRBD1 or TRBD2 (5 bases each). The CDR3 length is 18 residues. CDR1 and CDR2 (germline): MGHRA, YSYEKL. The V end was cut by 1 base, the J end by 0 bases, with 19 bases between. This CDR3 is CASSQAWGGDGDSYEQYF. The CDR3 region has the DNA TGCGCCAGCAGCCAAGCCTGGGGTGGGGACGGAGACTCCTACGAGCAGTACTTC.

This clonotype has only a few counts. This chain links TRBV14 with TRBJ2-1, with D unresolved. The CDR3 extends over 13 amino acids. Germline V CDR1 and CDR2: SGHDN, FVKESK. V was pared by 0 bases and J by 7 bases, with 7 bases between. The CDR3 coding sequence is TGTGCCAGCAGCCAAGATAGGGTGAATGAGCAGTTCTTC. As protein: CASSQDRVNEQFF.

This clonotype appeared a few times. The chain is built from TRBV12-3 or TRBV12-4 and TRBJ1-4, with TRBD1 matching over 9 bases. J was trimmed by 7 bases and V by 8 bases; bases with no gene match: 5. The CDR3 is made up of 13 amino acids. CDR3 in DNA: TGTGCCAGCGAGGGACAGGGCGTTGAAAAACTGTTTTTT. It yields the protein CASEGQGVEKLFF.

This chain's CDR3 is CSAYRTPYNEQFF. The CDR3 DNA follows: TGCAGTGCTTATCGGACTCCCTACAATGAGCAGTTCTTC. The V call is TRBV20-1, the J call TRBJ2-1, with a weak D call TRBD2 (5 bases). Germline-derived CDR1 and CDR2 are DFQATT and SNEGSKA (reference sequence). The CDR3 consists of 13 residues. V dropped 5 bases and J dropped 2 bases, with 10 bases sitting between them.

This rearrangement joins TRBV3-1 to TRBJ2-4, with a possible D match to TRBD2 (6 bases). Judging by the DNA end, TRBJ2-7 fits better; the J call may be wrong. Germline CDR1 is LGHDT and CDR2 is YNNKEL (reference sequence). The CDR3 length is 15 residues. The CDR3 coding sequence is TGTGCCAGCAGCCAAGATCCAGCGGGTGGGTACGAGCAGTACTTC. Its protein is CASSQDPAGGYEQYF.

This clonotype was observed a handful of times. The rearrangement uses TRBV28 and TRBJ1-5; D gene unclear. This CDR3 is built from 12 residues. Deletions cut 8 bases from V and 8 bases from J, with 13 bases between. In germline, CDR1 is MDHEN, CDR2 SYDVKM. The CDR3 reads CASYGSLEPQHF. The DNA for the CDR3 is TGTGCCAGCTACGGCAGCTTGGAGCCCCAGCATTTT.

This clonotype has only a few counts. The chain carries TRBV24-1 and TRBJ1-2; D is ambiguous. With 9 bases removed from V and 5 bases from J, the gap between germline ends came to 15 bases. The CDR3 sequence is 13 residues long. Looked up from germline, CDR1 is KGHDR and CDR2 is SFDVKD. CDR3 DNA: TGTGCCACCCGGCGGGGAGTTGGGTATGGCTACACCTTC. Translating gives CATRRGVGYGYTF.

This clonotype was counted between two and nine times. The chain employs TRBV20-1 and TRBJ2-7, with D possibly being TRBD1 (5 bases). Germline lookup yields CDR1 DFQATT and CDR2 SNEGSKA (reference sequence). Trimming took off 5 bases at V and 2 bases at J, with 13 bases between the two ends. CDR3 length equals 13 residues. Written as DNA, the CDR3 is TGCAGTGCTTCAAGGCAGGGAACCTACGAGCAGTACTTC. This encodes CSASRQGTYEQYF.

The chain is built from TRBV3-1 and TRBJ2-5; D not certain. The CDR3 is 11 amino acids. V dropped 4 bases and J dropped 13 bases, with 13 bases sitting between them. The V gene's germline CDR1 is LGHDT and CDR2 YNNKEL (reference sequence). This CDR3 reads CASSPADSLYF. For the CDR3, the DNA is TGTGCCAGCAGCCCTGCGGATAGCTTGTACTTC.

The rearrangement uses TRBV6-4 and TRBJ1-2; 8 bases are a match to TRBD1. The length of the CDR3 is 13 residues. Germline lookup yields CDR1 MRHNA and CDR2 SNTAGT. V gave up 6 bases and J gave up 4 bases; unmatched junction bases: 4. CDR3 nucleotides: TGTGCCAGCAGCTATGACAGGGGCTATGGCTACACCTTC. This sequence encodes CASSYDRGYGYTF.

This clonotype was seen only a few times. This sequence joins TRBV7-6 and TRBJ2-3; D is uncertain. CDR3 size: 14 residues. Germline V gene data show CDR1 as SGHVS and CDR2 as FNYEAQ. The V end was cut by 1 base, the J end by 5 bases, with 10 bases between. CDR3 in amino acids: CASSLVSARDTQYF. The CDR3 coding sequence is TGTGCCAGCAGCTTAGTCTCAGCTCGAGATACGCAGTATTTT.

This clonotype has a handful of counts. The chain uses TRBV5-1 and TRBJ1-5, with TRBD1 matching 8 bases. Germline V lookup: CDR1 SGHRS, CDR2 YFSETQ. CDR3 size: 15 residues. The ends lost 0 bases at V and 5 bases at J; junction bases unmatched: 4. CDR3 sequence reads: CASSLDGTGDQPQHF. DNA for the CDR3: TGCGCCAGCAGCTTGGACGGGACAGGTGATCAGCCCCAGCATTTT.

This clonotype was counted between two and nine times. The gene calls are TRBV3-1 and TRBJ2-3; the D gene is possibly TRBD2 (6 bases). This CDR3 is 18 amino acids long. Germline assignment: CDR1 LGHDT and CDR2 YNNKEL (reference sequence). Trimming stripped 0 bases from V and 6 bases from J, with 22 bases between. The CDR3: CASSQEYGGGGVPDTQYF. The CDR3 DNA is TGTGCCAGCAGCCAAGAATACGGGGGAGGCGGGGTGCCGGATACGCAGTATTTT.

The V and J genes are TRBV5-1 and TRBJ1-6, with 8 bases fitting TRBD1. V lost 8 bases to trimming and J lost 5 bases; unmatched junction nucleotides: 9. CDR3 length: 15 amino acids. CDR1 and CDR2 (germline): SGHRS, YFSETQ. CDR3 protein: CARKNHRGDNSPLHF. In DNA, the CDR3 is TGCGCCAGGAAGAATCACAGGGGGGATAATTCACCCCTCCACTTT.

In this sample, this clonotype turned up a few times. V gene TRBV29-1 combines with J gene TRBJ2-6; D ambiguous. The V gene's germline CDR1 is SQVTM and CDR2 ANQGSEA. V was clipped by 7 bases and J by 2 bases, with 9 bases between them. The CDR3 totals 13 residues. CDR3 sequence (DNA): TGCAGCGCAGAGAGAACTGGGGCCAACGTCCTGACTTTC. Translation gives CSAERTGANVLTF.

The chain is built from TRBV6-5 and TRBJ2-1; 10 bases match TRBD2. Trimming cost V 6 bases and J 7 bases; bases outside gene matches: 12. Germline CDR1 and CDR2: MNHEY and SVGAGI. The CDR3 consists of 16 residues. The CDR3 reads CASSLGASGSRNEQFF. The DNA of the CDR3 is TGTGCCAGCAGCCTAGGGGCTAGCGGGAGCCGAAATGAGCAGTTCTTC.

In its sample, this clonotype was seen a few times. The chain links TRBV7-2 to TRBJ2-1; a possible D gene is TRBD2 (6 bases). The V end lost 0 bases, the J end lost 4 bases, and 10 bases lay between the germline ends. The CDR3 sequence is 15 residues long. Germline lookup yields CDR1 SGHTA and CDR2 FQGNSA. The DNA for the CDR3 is TGTGCCAGCAGCTTAGCAACGGGAGTATACAATGAGCAGTTCTTC. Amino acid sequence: CASSLATGVYNEQFF.